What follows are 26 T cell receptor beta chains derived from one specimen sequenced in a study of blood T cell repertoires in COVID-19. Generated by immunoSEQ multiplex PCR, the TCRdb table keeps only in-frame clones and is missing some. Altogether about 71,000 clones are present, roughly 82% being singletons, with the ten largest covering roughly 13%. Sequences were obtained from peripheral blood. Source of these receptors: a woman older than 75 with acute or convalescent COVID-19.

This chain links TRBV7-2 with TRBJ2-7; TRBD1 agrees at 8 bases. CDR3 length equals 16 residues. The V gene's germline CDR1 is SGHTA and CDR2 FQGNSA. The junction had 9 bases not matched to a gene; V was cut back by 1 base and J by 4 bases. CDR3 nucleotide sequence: TGTGCCAGCAGCTTAGGGCGGGGCAGGGGGCGGTACGAGCAGTACTTC. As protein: CASSLGRGRGRYEQYF.

The CDR3 sequence is CASSPTGVGADTQYF. CDR3 in DNA: TGTGCCAGCAGCCCGACAGGGGTTGGTGCAGATACGCAGTATTTT. The genes are TRBV7-3 and TRBJ2-3, with 8 bases fitting TRBD1. The CDR3 has 15 amino acids. Germline loops: CDR1 SGHTA, CDR2 FQGTGA. V trimming: 5 bases; J trimming: 4 bases; junction bases outside the gene matches: 8.

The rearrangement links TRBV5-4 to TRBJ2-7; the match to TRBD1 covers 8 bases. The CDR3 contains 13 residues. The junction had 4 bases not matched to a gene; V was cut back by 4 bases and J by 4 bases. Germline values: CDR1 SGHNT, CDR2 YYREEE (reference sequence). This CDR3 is CASSPRQGYEQYF. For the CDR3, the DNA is TGTGCCAGCAGCCCCAGACAGGGGTACGAGCAGTACTTC.

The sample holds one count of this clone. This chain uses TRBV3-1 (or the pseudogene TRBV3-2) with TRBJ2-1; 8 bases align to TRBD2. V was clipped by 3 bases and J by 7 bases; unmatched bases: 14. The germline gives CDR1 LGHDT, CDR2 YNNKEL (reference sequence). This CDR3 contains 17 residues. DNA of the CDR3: TGTGCCAGCAGCCATCCCGGACTAGCCAGTGGGGCGAATGAGCAGTTCTTC. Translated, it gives CASSHPGLASGANEQFF.

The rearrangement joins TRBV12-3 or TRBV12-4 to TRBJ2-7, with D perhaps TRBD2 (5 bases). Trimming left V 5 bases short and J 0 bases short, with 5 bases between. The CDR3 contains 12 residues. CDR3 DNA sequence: TGTGCCAGCAGTGGGAGCTCCTACGAGCAGTACTTC. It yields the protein CASSGSSYEQYF.

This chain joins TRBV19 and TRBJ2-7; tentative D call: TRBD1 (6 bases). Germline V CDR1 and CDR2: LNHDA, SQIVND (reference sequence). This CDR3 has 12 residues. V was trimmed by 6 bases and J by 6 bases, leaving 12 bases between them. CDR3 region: CASRGAGAEQYF. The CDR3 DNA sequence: TGTGCCAGTAGGGGGGCAGGGGCCGAGCAGTACTTC.

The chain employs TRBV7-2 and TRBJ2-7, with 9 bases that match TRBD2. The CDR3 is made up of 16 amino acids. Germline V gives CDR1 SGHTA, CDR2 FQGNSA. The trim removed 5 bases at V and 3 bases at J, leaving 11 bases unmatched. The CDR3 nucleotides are TGTGCCAGCAGCCCAGGGGGTAGCGGGAGCCGCTACGAGCAGTACTTC. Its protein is CASSPGGSGSRYEQYF. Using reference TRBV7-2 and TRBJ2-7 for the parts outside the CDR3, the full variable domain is GAGVSQSPSNKVTEKGKDVELRCDPISGHTALYWYRQSLGQGLEFLIYFQGNSAPDKSGLPSDRFSAERTGGSVSTLTIQRTQQEDSAVYLCASSPGGSGSRYEQYFGPGTRLTVT.

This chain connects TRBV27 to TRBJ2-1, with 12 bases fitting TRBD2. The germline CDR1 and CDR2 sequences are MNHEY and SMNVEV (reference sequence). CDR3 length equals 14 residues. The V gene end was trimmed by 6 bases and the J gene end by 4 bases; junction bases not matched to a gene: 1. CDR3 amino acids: CASRGLAGYNEQFF. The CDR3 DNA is TGTGCCAGCAGGGGACTAGCGGGTTACAATGAGCAGTTCTTC.

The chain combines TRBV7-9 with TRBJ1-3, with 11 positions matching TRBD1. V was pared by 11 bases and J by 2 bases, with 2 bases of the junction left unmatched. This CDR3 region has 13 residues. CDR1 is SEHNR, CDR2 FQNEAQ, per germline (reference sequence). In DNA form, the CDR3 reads TGTGCCGGGGGACAGGGGGCTGGAAACACCATATATTTT. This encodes CAGGQGAGNTIYF.

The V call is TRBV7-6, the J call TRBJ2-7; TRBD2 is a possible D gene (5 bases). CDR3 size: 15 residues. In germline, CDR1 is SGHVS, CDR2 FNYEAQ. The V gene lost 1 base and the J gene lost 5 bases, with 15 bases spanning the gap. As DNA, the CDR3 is TGTGCCAGCAGCTTAGATTCCACTAGTCGCCACGAGCAGTACTTC. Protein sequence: CASSLDSTSRHEQYF.

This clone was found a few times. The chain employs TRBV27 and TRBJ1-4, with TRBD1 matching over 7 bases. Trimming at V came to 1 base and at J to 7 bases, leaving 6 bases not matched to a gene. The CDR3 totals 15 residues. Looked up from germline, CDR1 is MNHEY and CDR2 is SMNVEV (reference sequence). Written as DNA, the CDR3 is TGTGCCAGCAGTTTATACAGGGGAAGGAGTGAAAAACTGTTTTTT. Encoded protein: CASSLYRGRSEKLFF.

The CDR3 region has the DNA TGCGCCAGCAGCTTAGCGCCCATCAGAGCGGAGAACTACAATGAGCAGTTCTTC. Its translation: CASSLAPIRAENYNEQFF. The V call is TRBV5-1, the J call TRBJ2-1; TRBD2 is a possible D gene (5 bases). The CDR3 is 18 amino acids. V lost 2 bases to trimming and J lost 3 bases, with 21 bases between them. Germline assignment: CDR1 SGHRS and CDR2 YFSETQ.

As DNA, the CDR3 is TGTGCCAGCAGCTCATACAGGTCCCCCTACGAGCAGTACTTC. Translated: CASSSYRSPYEQYF. This chain connects TRBV7-9 to TRBJ2-7; maybe TRBD1 (5 bases). Germline V gene lookup returns CDR1 SEHNR and CDR2 FQNEAQ (reference sequence). The CDR3 contains 14 residues. Trimming took 4 bases from V and 2 from J, leaving 12 bases between them.

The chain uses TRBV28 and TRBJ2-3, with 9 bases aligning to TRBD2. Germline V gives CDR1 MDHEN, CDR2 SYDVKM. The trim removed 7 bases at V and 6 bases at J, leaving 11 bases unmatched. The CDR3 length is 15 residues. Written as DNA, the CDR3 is TGTGCCAGCAACCCGGCGGGACTAGCTATGGATACGCAGTATTTT. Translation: CASNPAGLAMDTQYF.

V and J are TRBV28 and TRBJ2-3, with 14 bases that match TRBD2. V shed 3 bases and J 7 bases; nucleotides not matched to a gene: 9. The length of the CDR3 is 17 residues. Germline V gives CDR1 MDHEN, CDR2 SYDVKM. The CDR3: CASSFGTSGGLMNTQYF. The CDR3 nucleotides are TGTGCCAGCAGTTTCGGGACTAGCGGGGGACTTATGAATACGCAGTATTTT.

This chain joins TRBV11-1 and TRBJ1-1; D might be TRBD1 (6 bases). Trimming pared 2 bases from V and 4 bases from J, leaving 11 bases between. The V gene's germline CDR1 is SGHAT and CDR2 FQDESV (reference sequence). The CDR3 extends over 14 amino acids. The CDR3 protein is CASSLSGEGTEAFF. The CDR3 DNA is TGTGCCAGCAGCTTATCAGGGGAGGGCACTGAAGCTTTCTTT.

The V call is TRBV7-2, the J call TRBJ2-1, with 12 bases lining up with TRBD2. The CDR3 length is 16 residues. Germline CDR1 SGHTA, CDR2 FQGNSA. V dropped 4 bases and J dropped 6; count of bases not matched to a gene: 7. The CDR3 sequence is CASSSIPGLAGNEQFF. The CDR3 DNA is TGTGCCAGCAGCTCAATCCCGGGACTAGCGGGCAATGAGCAGTTCTTC.

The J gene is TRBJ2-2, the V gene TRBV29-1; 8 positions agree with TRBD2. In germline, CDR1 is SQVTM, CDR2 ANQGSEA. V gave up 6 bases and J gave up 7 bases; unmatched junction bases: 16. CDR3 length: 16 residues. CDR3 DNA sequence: TGCAGCGTAGAAAATGTGGCGGGAGGCCGTAGCGGGGAGCTGTTTTTT. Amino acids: CSVENVAGGRSGELFF.

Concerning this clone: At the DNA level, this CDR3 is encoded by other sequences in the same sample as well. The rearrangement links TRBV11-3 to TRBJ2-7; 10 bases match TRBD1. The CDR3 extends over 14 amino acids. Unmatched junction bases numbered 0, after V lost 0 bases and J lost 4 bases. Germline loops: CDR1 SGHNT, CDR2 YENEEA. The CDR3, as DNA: TGTGCCAGCAGCTTAGAGGGACAGGGGTACGAGCAGTACTTC. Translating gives CASSLEGQGYEQYF.

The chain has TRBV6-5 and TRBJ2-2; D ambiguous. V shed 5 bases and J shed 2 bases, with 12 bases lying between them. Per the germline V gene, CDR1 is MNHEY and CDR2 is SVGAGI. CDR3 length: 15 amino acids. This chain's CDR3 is CASSPGSFNTGELFF. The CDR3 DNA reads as TGTGCCAGCAGTCCCGGGTCCTTCAACACCGGGGAGCTGTTTTTT.

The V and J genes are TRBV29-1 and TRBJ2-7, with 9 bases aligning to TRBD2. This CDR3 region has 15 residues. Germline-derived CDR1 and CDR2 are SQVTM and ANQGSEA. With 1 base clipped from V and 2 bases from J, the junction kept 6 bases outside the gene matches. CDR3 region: CSVEGEAGGPYEQYF. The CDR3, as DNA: TGCAGCGTTGAAGGTGAAGCGGGAGGCCCCTACGAGCAGTACTTC.

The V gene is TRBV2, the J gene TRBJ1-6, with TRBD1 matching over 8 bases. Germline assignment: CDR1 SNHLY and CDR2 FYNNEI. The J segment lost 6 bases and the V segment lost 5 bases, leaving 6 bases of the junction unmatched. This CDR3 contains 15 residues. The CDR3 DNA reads TGTGCCAGCAGTCAGACAGGGGAGGGTAATTCACCCCTCCACTTT. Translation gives CASSQTGEGNSPLHF.

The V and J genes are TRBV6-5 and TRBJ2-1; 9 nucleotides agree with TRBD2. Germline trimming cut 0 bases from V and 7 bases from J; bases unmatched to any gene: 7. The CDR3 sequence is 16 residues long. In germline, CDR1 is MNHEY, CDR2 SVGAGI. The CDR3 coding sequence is TGTGCCAGCAGTTACTCAGGGACTAGCCGTTGGAATGAGCAGTTCTTC. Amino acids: CASSYSGTSRWNEQFF.

The CDR3 DNA follows: TGTGCCAGCAGCTCCGGGACAGGGGGGCTGTGGCTGAACACTGAAGCTTTCTTT. It encodes CASSSGTGGLWLNTEAFF. The chain is built from TRBV5-6 and TRBJ1-1; 11 positions agree with TRBD1. The CDR3 spans 18 residues. The V gene end was trimmed by 3 bases and the J gene end by 0 bases; junction bases not matched to a gene: 10. Germline CDR1 and CDR2: SGHDT and YYEEEE.

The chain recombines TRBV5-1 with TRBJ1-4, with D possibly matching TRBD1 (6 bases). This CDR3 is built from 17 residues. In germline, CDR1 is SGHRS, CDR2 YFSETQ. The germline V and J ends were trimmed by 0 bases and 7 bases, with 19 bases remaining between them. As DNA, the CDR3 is TGCGCCAGCAGCTTGGCCGCCGGACAGATGAGGGGTGAAAAACTGTTTTTT. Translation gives CASSLAAGQMRGEKLFF. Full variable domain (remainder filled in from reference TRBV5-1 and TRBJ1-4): KAGVTQTPRYLIKTRGQQVTLSCSPISGHRSVSWYQQTPGQGLQFLFEYFSETQRNKGNFPGRFSGRQFSNSRSEMNVSTLELGDSALYLCASSLAAGQMRGEKLFFGSGTQLSVL.

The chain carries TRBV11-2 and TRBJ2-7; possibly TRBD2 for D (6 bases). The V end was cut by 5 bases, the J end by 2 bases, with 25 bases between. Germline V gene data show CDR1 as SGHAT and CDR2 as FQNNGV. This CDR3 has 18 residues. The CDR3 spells CASSADQPPGELPYEQYF. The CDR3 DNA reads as TGTGCCAGCAGCGCCGACCAGCCACCGGGAGAGCTGCCCTACGAGCAGTACTTC.